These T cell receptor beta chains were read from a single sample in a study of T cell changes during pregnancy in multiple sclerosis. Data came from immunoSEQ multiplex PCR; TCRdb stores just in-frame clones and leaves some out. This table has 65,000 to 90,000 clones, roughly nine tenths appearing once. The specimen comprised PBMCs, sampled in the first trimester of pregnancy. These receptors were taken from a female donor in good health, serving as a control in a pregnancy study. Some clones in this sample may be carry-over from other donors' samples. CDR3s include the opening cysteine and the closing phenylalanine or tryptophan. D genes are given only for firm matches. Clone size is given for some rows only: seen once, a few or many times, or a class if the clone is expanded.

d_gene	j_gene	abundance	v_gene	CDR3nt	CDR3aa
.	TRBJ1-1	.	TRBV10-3	TGTGCCATCAGTGAAGGGACTCTGAACACTGAAGCTTTCTTT	CAISEGTLNTEAFF
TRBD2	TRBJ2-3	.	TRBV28	TGTGCCGCCATCCCCGGGACTAGCCCTCGACGCACAGATACGCAGTATTTT	CAAIPGTSPRRTDTQYF
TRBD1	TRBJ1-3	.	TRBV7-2	TGTGCCAGCAGCCGGGAAGGGACAGTGAAATCTGGAAACACCATATATTTT	CASSREGTVKSGNTIYF
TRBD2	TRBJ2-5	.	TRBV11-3	TGTGCCAGCAGCTTTGGGAGACGGGAGGGCGAAGAGACCCAGTACTTC	CASSFGRREGEETQYF
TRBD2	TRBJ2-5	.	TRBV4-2	TGTGCCAGCAGCCAAGATAAGGATGATAGCGGGGGTTCCCAAGAGACCCAGTACTTC	CASSQDKDDSGGSQETQYF
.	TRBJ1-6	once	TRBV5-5	TGTGCCAGCAGCTTGGCCGTAGGGGCAGGGCAGAATTCACCCCTCCACTTT	CASSLAVGAGQNSPLHF
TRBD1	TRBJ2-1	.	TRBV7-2	TGTGCCAGCAGCTTAGGAGGGGGCGGACTCTCCTACAATGAGCAGTTCTTC	CASSLGGGGLSYNEQFF
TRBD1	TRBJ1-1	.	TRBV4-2	TGTGCCAGCAGCCAAGAAACAGGGGTGAACACTGAAGCTTTCTTT	CASSQETGVNTEAFF
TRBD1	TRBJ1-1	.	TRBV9	TGTGCCAGCACCCCTGGCAGGGGGATGTATGGAGCTTTCTTT	CASTPGRGMYGAFF
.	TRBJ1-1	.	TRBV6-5	TGTGCCAGCAGTTCCTTAGGAGCTGAAGCTTTCTTT	CASSSLGAEAFF
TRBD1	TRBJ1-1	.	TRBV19	TGTGCCAGTAGTCAACCGGGACAGGGGGCTGCTTTCTTT	CASSQPGQGAAFF
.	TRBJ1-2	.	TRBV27	TGTGCCAGCAGGGACCCGGGGGGCTACACCTTC	CASRDPGGYTF